The 14 T cell receptor beta chains below all came from one sample that was sequenced in a study of blood T cell repertoires in COVID-19. The repertoire was sequenced with immunoSEQ multiplex PCR; TCRdb's copy has only in-frame clones and lacks some. This table has some 220,000 clones, around 85% appearing once. Sequencing input: peripheral blood. These receptors originate from a man in his forties or fifties with COVID-19, enrolled during active disease.

The rearrangement links TRBV11-2 to TRBJ2-1; TRBD1 is a possible D gene (7 bases). Trimming left V 1 base short and J 8 bases short, with 15 bases between. This CDR3 has 15 residues. The germline V gene has CDR1 SGHAT and CDR2 FQNNGV. CDR3 amino acids: CASSLVPDRRDEQFF. The CDR3 DNA is TGTGCCAGCAGCTTAGTACCGGACAGGAGGGATGAGCAGTTCTTC.

In DNA, the CDR3 is TGCGCCAGCAGCCTCAACGGGGGGGGCACCGGGGAGCTGTTTTTT. Protein product: CASSLNGGGTGELFF. The chain joins TRBV4-1 to TRBJ2-2, with TRBD2 matching 8 bases. The germline V gene encodes CDR1 MGHRA and CDR2 YSYEKL. The CDR3 runs 15 residues. With 4 bases clipped from V and 4 bases from J, the junction kept 5 bases outside the gene matches.

This chain links TRBV4-1 with TRBJ1-6, with D maybe TRBD1 (6 bases). Germline loops: CDR1 MGHRA, CDR2 YSYEKL. V gave up 0 bases and J gave up 7 bases, with 10 bases separating them. The CDR3 covers 15 residues. The CDR3 DNA sequence: TGCGCCAGCAGCCAAGATGGGCAGGGGAATTCACCCCTCCACTTT. Its protein is CASSQDGQGNSPLHF.

The J gene is TRBJ2-7, the V gene TRBV18, with 12 bases identical to TRBD1. The CDR3 consists of 15 residues. Germline CDR1 and CDR2: KGHSH and LQKENI. Trimming took 3 bases from V and 3 from J; bases not matched to a gene: 3. DNA of the CDR3: TGTGCCAGCTCACCCGGGACAGGGGGCTTCTACGAGCAGTACTTC. The encoded protein is CASSPGTGGFYEQYF.

This clone was observed a few times. The chain joins TRBV6-4 to TRBJ2-2, with 10 bases identical to TRBD2. V gave up 2 bases and J gave up 3 bases; unmatched junction bases: 3. Germline-derived CDR1 and CDR2 are MRHNA and SNTAGT. The length of the CDR3 is 16 residues. In DNA form, the CDR3 reads TGTGCCAGCAGTGACGGGCTAGCGGGGGACACCGGGGAGCTGTTTTTT. This codes for CASSDGLAGDTGELFF.

This clone was picked up a small number of times. The V gene is TRBV5-1, the J gene TRBJ2-7; D perhaps matches TRBD1 (5 bases). Per germline, CDR1 SGHRS and CDR2 YFSETQ. The germline V and J ends were trimmed by 0 bases and 3 bases, with 7 bases remaining between them. The CDR3 consists of 13 residues. CDR3: CASSLDRSYEQYF. Written as DNA, the CDR3 is TGCGCCAGCAGCTTGGACAGGAGCTACGAGCAGTACTTC.

The V gene is TRBV29-1, the J gene TRBJ2-2; D gene ambiguous. Per germline, CDR1 SQVTM and CDR2 ANQGSEA. The CDR3 loop spans 12 amino acids. Between the trimmed V and J ends, which lost 3 bases and 2 bases, there was a span of 4 bases. The CDR3 here is CSVDSNTGELFF. For the CDR3, the DNA is TGCAGCGTTGACTCTAACACCGGGGAGCTGTTTTTT.

This clone was counted at least ten times. Other DNA sequences in the sample encode the same CDR3. The chain uses TRBV19 and TRBJ1-5; D is unclear. This CDR3 spans 13 amino acids. With 4 bases removed from V and 7 bases from J, the gap between germline ends came to 11 bases. Germline CDR1 LNHDA, CDR2 SQIVND (reference sequence). The CDR3 coding sequence is TGTGCCAGTAGTAACGGTAGAGGCCAGCCCCAGCATTTT. It yields the protein CASSNGRGQPQHF.

CDR3 region: CAISEDSGTDTQYF. The CDR3 DNA is TGTGCCATCAGTGAGGACTCAGGCACAGATACGCAGTATTTT. The V gene is TRBV10-3, the J gene TRBJ2-3; D gene unclear. Germline CDR1 and CDR2: ENHRY and SYGVKD. The CDR3 has 14 amino acids. Deletions cut 2 bases from V and 1 base from J, with 7 bases between.

CDR3 sequence: CSASAGGVFRNQPQHF. The DNA for the CDR3 is TGCAGTGCTAGTGCCGGGGGGGTTTTCCGCAATCAGCCCCAGCATTTT. The genes are TRBV20-1 and TRBJ1-5; possible D gene TRBD1, 5 bases. V lost 3 bases, J lost 2 bases, and 17 bases lay in between. The CDR3 is made up of 16 amino acids. Germline values: CDR1 DFQATT, CDR2 SNEGSKA (reference sequence).

The chain carries TRBV7-3 and TRBJ2-7, with D tentatively TRBD2 (6 bases). This CDR3 has 13 amino acids. V was shortened by 4 bases and J by 4 bases, with 11 bases between the two germline ends. The germline V gene encodes CDR1 SGHTA and CDR2 FQGTGA. This chain's CDR3 is CASSWAGGYEQYF. CDR3 sequence (DNA): TGTGCCAGCAGCTGGGCTGGGGGGTACGAGCAGTACTTC.

This chain links TRBV7-9 with TRBJ1-6; the match to TRBD1 covers 9 bases. In germline, CDR1 is SEHNR, CDR2 FQNEAQ (reference sequence). The V segment lost 5 bases and the J segment 6 bases; nucleotides outside the gene matches: 5. The CDR3 is made up of 15 amino acids. The CDR3 reads CASSQQGASNSPLHF. CDR3 DNA: TGTGCCAGCAGCCAACAGGGGGCCAGTAATTCACCCCTCCACTTT.

This sequence joins TRBV6-2 or TRBV6-3 and TRBJ2-6; D possibly corresponds to TRBD2 (6 bases). CDR1 and CDR2 from the germline V gene are MNHEY and SVGEGT. This CDR3 is built from 17 residues. Trimming stripped 6 bases from V and 1 base from J, with 16 bases between. The DNA for the CDR3 is TGTGCCAGCAGCCAAGGGCGAGGGACTTCTGGGGCCAACGTCCTGACTTTC. Its protein product is CASSQGRGTSGANVLTF.

As for this clone: Distinct nucleotide sequences in the sample also encode this CDR3. This rearrangement joins TRBV28 to TRBJ1-2; tentative D call: TRBD1 (5 bases). The V gene's germline CDR1 is MDHEN and CDR2 SYDVKM. The length of the CDR3 is 13 residues. Between the trimmed V and J ends, which lost 6 bases and 1 base, there was a span of 9 bases. The CDR3 loop reads CASSLGGNYGYTF. The CDR3 DNA is TGTGCCAGCAGCCTCGGGGGTAACTATGGCTACACCTTC.